This entry concerns a single T cell receptor (beta chain). This clonotype was observed a handful of times. Its antigen has not been determined. Per-nucleotide qualities are absent, and no much larger clonotype sits a single base away. The data were taken from a study of T cells in Graves' hyperthyroidism and ophthalmopathy (dated 2019 in TCRdb). Describing the broader study: To identify distinguishing TCR V-J signatures, a discovery cohort of around 100 patients was used, comprising some 45 with Graves' ophthalmopathy and under 60 with stable Graves' hyperthyroidism. The study also compared thyroid tissue and blood T-cell repertoires from roughly 6 Graves' hyperthyroidism patients. An independent validation cohort of 18 to 20 hyperthyroidism patients and approximately 16 patients who later progressed to ophthalmopathy tested prospective prediction of ophthalmopathy. The paper describes TCR Vbeta CDR3 sequencing of 135 peripheral blood samples, made up of some 42 ophthalmopathy patients, some 76 hyperthyroidism patients and 17 progressor patients. The 75 to 100 discovery patients were randomly split 7:3 into training and test sets. Following sampling, methimazole starting at 30 mg daily was given to hyperthyroidism patients, and high-dose intravenous methylprednisolone was given to ophthalmopathy patients. The investigation overall reported the following: No statistical method was used to fix the sample size in advance, and group allocation was not hidden from the investigators. In validation, progression to ophthalmopathy was predicted by the model with nearly 71% sensitivity and 72% to 85% specificity, a median of about 6.8 months before onset. In cross-validation, a model built on a 13 V-J signature told ophthalmopathy apart from stable hyperthyroidism with over 85% sensitivity and roughly 81% specificity, and in testing the same model reached 80%/75%. Blood samples also contained most of the expanded thyroid clonotypes (frequency above 0.001), which suggests that blood repertoires may reflect thyroid immune responses.

Any patient with an uncontrolled infection, another autoimmune disease, pregnancy or lactation was excluded. Diagnoses were established on the basis of clinical symptoms, serum thyroxine and TRAb, thyroid ultrasound, and orbital computed tomography. Trizol reagent was used to extract total RNA, and RNA quality was then checked on an Agilent 2100 Bioanalyzer. TCR beta CDR3 regions were amplified from RNA transcripts. For the first round of RT-PCR on the TCR CDR3, the HTBI primer set was used together with the Qiagen OneStep RT-PCR kit. The libraries were constructed in a second round of multiplex PCR and then size-selected and purified. The libraries were sequenced on an Illumina HiSeq2000 using paired-end 100 bp reads. Under the source paper's analysis protocol: SOAPnuke was used to process the raw data, throwing out any read that contained adapters or uncalled bases, had a mean Phred below 15, or lacked an exact constant-primer or identifier match. High-quality paired reads were merged using COPE v1.2.5, and each unique nucleotide sequence was defined as a clonotype. MiTCR v1.1 was used to align the clonotypes against IMGT TRBV, TRBD and TRBJ reference segments. The analysis was restricted to V-J combinations with a frequency above 0.0001, which together covered 99% to 99.2% of the repertoires. A TCS score was defined as the ratio of F50 (clonal expansion) to E x V (chaos), with BLOSUM62-based TCRdist applied between CDR3 peptides within each V-J. Welch's t-statistics and random forest reduced 500 to 650 V-J features to roughly 13, which were used in a naive Bayes classifier (R e1071). The similarity between thyroid and blood repertoires was quantified using the Morisita-Horn index. TCRdb reanalyzed the raw reads on its own, using fastp at Q25 for trimming and MiXCR for clone calling, and kept in-frame beta chains. One record per CDR3 amino acid sequence lists the most common genes and DNA. The V and J calls were determined by TCRdb, not by the authors. For this sample the table gives hundreds of thousands of distinct CDR3 sequences, of which just under 45% were detected only once. Of the sample, less than 9% falls within the top ten clones.

CDR1 and CDR2, per the germline V gene, are MNHEY and SVGAGI. The CDR3 spans 15 residues, from the cysteine through the phenylalanine. Left in the record is the CDR3 DNA by itself, 45 bases read in frame from the first base. Trimming at the junction amounts to 0 bases on V and 3 bases on J, and the germline ends lie 11 bases apart. The TCR comes from an adult man with Graves' disease, either hyperthyroidism or ophthalmopathy (not recorded which). Sequenced sample: peripheral blood or thyroid tissue (not recorded which). This sequence uses TRBV6-5 and TRBJ1-1, with a tentative D gene TRBD1 over 6 matching bases. CDR3 reads: CASSYSRQGYTEAFF. The nucleotide sequence is TGTGCCAGCAGTTACTCGAGGCAGGGGTACACTGAAGCTTTCTTT.